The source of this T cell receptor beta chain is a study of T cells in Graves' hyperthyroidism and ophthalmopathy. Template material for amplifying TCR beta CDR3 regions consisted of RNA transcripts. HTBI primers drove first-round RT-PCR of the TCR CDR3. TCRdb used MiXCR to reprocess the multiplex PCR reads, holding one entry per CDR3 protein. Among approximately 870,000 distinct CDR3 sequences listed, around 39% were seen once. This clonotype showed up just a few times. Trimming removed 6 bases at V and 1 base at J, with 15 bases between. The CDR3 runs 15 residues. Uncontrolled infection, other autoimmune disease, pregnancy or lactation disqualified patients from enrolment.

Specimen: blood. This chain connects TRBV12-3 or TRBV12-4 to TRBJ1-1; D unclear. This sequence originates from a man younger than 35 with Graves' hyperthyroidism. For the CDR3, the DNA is TGTGCCAGCAGCCCCGAGGGCGGACCGAACACTGAAGCTTTCTTT. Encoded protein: CASSPEGGPNTEAFF.